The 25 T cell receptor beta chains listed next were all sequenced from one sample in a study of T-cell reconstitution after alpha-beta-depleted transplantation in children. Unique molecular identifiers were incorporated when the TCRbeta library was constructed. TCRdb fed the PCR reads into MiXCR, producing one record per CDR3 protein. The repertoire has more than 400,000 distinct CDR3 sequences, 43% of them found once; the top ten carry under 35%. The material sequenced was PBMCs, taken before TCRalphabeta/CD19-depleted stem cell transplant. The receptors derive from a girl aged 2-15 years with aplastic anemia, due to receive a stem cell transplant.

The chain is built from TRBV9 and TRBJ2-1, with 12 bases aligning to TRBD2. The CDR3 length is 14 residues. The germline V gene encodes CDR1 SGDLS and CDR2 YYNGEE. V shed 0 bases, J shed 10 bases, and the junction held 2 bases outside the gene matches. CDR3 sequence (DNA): TGTGCCAGCAGCGTAGCTACTAGCGGGGGGGAGCAGTTCTTC. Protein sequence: CASSVATSGGEQFF.

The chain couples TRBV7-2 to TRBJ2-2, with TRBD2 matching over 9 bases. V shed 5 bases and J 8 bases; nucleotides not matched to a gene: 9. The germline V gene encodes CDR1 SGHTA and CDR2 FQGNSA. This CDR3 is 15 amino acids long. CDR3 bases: TGTGCCAGCAGCCGTCGACTAGCGGTGGGGGGGGAGCTGTTTTTT. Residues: CASSRRLAVGGELFF.

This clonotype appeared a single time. This chain's CDR3 is CASSLVPYSGQGVDEQYF. The CDR3 DNA is TGTGCCAGCAGCTTAGTACCGTACTCGGGACAGGGGGTTGACGAGCAGTACTTC. This chain links TRBV11-2 with TRBJ2-7; 11 nucleotides match TRBD1. V lost 1 base to trimming and J lost 5 bases; unmatched junction nucleotides: 13. CDR1 is SGHAT, CDR2 FQNNGV, per germline. The CDR3 is 18 amino acids.

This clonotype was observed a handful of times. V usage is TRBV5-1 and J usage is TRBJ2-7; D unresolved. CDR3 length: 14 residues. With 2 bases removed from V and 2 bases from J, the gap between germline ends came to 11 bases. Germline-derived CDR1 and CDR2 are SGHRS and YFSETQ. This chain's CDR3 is CASSLSKGPYEQYF. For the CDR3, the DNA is TGCGCCAGCAGCTTAAGTAAGGGCCCCTACGAGCAGTACTTC.

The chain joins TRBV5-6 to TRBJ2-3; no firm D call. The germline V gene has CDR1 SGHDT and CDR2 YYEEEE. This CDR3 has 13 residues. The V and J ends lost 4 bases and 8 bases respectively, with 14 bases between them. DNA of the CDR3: TGTGCCAGCAGCCCGATAGCAGCGTCTACGCAGTATTTT. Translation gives CASSPIAASTQYF. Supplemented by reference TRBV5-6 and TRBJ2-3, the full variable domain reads DAGVTQSPTHLIKTRGQQVTLRCSPKSGHDTVSWYQQALGQGPQFIFQYYEEEERQRGNFPDRFSGHQFPNYSSELNVNALLLGDSALYLCASSPIAASTQYFGPGTRLTVL.

The CDR3 loop reads CASRGRVRETQYF. The CDR3 region has the DNA TGTGCCAGCAGGGGCAGGGTACGGGAGACCCAGTACTTC. The rearrangement uses TRBV28 and TRBJ2-5, with D possibly being TRBD1 (5 bases). The CDR3 runs to 13 residues. Trimming took off 6 bases at V and 5 bases at J, with 13 bases between the two ends. Germline V gene lookup returns CDR1 MDHEN and CDR2 SYDVKM.

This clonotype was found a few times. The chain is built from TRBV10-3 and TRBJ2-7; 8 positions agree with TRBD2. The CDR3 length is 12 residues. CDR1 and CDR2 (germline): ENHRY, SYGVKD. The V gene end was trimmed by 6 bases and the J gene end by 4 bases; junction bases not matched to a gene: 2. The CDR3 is CAISGLAYEQYF. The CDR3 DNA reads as TGTGCCATCAGCGGACTAGCTTACGAGCAGTACTTC.

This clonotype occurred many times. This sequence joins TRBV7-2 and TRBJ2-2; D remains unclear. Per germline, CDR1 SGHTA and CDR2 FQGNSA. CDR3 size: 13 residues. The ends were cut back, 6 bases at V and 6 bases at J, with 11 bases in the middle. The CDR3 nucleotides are TGTGCCAGCAGACCCGTGGGCCCCGGGGAGCTGTTTTTT. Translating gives CASRPVGPGELFF.

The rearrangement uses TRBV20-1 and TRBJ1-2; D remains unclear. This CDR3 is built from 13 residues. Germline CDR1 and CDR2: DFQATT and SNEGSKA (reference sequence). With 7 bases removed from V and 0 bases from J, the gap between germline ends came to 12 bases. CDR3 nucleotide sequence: TGCAGTGGTAGGACGGGGACTAACTATGGCTACACCTTC. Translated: CSGRTGTNYGYTF.

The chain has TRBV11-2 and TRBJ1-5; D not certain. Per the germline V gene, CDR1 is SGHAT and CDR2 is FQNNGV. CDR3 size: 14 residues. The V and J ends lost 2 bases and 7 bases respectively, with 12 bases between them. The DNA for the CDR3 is TGTGCCAGCAGCTTATCGGGTGGTGAGCAGCCCCAGCATTTT. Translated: CASSLSGGEQPQHF.

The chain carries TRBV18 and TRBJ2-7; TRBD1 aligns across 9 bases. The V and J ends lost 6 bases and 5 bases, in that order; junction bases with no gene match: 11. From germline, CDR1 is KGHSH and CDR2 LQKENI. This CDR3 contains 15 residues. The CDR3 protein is CASSLKTGGSDEQYF. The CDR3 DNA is TGTGCCAGCTCCCTCAAGACAGGGGGAAGCGACGAGCAGTACTTC.

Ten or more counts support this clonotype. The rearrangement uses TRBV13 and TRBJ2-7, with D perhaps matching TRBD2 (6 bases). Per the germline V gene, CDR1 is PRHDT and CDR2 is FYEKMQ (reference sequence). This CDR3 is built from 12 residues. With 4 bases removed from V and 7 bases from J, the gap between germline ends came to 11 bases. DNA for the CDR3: TGTGCCAGCAGCTCTGGGACTTGGGAGCAGTACTTC. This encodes CASSSGTWEQYF.

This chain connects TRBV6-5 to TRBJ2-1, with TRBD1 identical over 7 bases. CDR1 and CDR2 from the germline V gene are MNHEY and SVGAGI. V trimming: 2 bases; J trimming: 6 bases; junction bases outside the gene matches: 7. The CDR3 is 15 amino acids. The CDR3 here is CASSYEGPGGNEQFF. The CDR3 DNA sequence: TGTGCCAGCAGTTACGAGGGACCAGGGGGCAATGAGCAGTTCTTC.

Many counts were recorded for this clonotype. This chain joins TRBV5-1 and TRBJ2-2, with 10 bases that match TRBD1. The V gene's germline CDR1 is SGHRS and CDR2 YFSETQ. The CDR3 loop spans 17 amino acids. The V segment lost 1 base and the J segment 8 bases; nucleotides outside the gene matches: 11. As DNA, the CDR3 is TGCGCCAGCAGCTTGTACCCCCTCGACAGGGGGCCTGGGGAGCTGTTTTTT. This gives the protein CASSLYPLDRGPGELFF. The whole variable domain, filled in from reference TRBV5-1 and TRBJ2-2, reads KAGVTQTPRYLIKTRGQQVTLSCSPISGHRSVSWYQQTPGQGLQFLFEYFSETQRNKGNFPGRFSGRQFSNSRSEMNVSTLELGDSALYLCASSLYPLDRGPGELFFGEGSRLTVL.

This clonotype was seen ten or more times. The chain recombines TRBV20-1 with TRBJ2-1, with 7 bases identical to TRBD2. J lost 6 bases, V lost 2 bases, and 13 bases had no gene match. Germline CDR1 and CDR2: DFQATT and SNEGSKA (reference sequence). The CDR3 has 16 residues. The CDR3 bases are TGCAGTGCTAGAATACTAGCGCGGGAGAGGGGCAATGAGCAGTTCTTC. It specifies CSARILARERGNEQFF.

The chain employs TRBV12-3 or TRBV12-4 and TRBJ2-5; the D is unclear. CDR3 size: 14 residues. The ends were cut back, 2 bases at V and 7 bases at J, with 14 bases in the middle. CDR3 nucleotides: TGTGCCAGCAGTTTATCCCAAATCACGGGGACCCAGTACTTC. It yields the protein CASSLSQITGTQYF.

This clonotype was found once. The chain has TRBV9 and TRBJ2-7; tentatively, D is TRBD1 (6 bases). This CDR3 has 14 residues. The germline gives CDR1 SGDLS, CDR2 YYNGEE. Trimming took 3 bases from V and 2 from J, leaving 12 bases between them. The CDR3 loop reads CASSETGVTYEQYF. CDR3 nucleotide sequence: TGTGCCAGCAGCGAGACAGGAGTCACCTACGAGCAGTACTTC.

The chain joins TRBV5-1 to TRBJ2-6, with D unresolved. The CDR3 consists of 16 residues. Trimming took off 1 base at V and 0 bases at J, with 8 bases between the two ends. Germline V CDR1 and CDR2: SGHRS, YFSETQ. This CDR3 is CASSLSQISGANVLTF. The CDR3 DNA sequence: TGCGCCAGCAGCTTGTCCCAAATCTCTGGGGCCAACGTCCTGACTTTC.

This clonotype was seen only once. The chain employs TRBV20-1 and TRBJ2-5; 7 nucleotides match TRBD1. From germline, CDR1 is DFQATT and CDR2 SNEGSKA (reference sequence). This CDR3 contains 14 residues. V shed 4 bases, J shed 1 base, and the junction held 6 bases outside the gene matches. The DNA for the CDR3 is TGCAGTGCTACGGGACAGACTTTCCAAGAGACCCAGTACTTC. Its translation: CSATGQTFQETQYF.

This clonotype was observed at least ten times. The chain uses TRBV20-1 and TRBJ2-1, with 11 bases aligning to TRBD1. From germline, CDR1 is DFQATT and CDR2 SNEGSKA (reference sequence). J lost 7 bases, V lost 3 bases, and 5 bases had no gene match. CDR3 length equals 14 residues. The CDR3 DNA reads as TGCAGTGCTAGGTTGGGACAGGGGGTAAATGAGCAGTTCTTC. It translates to CSARLGQGVNEQFF.

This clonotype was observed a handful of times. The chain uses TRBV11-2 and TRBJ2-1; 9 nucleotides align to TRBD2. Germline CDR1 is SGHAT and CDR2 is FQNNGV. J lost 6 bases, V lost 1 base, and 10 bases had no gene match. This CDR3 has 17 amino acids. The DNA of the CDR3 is TGTGCCAGCAGCTTAGTAGCGGGAGTCCTTCTAGGCAATGAGCAGTTCTTC. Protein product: CASSLVAGVLLGNEQFF.

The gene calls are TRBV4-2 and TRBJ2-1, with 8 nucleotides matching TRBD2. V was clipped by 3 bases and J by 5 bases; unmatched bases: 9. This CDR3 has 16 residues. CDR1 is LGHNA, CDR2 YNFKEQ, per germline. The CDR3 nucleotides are TGTGCCAGCAGCCATCTCAGCGGGAGAGGGGACAATGAGCAGTTCTTC. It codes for CASSHLSGRGDNEQFF.

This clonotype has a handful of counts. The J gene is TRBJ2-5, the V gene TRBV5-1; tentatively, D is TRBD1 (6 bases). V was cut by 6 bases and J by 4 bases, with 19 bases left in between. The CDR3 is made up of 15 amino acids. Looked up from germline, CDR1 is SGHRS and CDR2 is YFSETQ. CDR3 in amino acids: CASNLFRGDGETQYF. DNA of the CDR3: TGCGCCAGCAACCTCTTCAGGGGAGACGGAGAGACCCAGTACTTC.

CDR3 residues: CASSVDTYGNTIYF. CDR3 DNA sequence: TGCGCCAGCAGCGTAGACACGTACGGAAACACCATATATTTT. The chain uses TRBV5-1 and TRBJ1-3; D remains ambiguous. Trimming removed 4 bases from V and 4 bases from J, with 12 bases in between. Germline-derived CDR1 and CDR2 are SGHRS and YFSETQ. The CDR3 is made up of 14 amino acids.

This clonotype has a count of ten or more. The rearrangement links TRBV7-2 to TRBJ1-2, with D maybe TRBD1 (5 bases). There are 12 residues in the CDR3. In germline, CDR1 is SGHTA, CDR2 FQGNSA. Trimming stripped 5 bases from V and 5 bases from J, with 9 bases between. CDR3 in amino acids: CASSAGTYGYTF. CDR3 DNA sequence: TGTGCCAGCAGCGCGGGGACGTATGGCTACACCTTC.